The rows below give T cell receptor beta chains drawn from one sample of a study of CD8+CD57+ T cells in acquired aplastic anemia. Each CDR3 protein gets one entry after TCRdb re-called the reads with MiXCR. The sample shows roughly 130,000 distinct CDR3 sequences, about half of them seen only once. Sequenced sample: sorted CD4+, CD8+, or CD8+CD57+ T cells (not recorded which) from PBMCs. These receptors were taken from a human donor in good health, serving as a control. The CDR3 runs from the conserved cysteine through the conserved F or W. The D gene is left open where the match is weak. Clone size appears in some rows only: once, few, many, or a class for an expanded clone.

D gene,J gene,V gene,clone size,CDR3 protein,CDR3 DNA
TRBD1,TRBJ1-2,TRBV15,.,CATSALQGRGSNGYTF,TGTGCCACCAGCGCCCTACAGGGGAGGGGATCTAATGGCTACACCTTC
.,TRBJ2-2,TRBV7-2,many,CASSFSQTNTGELFF,TGTGCCAGCAGCTTTAGCCAGACGAACACCGGGGAGCTGTTTTTT
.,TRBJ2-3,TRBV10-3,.,CAISGQGRYNEQYF,TGTGCCATCAGTGGCCAGGGGAGATACAATGAGCAGTATTTT
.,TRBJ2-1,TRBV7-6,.,CASSLTAGGGEQFF,TGTGCCAGCAGCTTAACGGCAGGGGGAGGTGAGCAGTTCTTC
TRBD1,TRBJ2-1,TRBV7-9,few,CASSTGQGGDEQFF,TGTGCCAGCAGCACGGGACAGGGAGGCGATGAGCAGTTCTTC
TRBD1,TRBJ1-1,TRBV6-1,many,CASMRRQGNEVTEAFF,TGTGCCAGCATGAGACGACAGGGAAATGAGGTCACTGAAGCTTTCTTT
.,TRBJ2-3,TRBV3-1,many,CASSPHTPTDTQYF,TGTGCCAGCAGCCCTCATACCCCGACAGATACGCAGTATTTT
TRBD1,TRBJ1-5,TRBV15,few,CATSRDRGLHQPQHF,TGTGCCACCAGCCGGGACAGGGGGTTACATCAGCCCCAGCATTTT
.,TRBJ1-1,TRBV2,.,CASSEAGGKAFF,TGTGCCAGCAGTGAAGCAGGGGGTAAAGCTTTCTTT
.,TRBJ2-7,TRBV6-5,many,CASSYETGYEQYF,TGTGCCAGCAGTTACGAGACAGGATACGAGCAGTACTTC
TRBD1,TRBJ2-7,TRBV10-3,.,CAIRVQGGEQYF,TGTGCCATCAGGGTACAGGGGGGCGAGCAGTACTTC
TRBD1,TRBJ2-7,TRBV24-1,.,CATSDHRQGQGNYEQYF,TGTGCCACCAGTGATCATCGTCAAGGACAGGGAAACTACGAGCAGTACTTC
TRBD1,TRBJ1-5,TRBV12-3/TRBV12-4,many,CASSTPGTGGEFPQHF,TGTGCCAGCAGCACTCCCGGGACAGGGGGCGAGTTCCCCCAGCATTTT
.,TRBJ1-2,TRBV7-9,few,CASSSSPGQSYGYTF,TGTGCCAGCAGCTCGAGCCCGGGGCAGTCCTATGGCTACACCTTC
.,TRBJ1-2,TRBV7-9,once,CASSLAGNNYGYTF,TGTGCCAGCAGCTTAGCCGGGAACAACTATGGCTACACCTTC
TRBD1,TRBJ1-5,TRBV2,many,CASSQDRSDQPQHF,TGTGCCAGCAGTCAGGACAGGTCGGATCAGCCCCAGCATTTT
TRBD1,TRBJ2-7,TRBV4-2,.,CASSPPRGQATHHSYEQYF,TGTGCCAGCAGCCCCCCCCGAGGACAGGCTACTCACCACTCCTACGAGCAGTACTTC
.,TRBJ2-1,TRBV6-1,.,CASSEEGSSYNEQFF,TGTGCCAGCAGTGAGGAGGGCAGCTCCTACAATGAGCAGTTCTTC
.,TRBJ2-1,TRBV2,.,CASSAYSSEQFF,TGTGCCAGCAGCGCTTACAGCAGTGAGCAGTTCTTC
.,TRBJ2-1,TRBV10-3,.,CAIIDDISYNEQFF,TGTGCCATCATTGATGACATCTCCTACAATGAGCAGTTCTTC
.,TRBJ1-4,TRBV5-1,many,CASSEGVGTNEKLFF,TGCGCCAGCAGCGAGGGGGTGGGAACTAATGAAAAACTGTTTTTT
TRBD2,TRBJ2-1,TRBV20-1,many,CSARVGLAGVPSYNEQFF,TGCAGTGCTAGAGTAGGACTAGCGGGGGTCCCCTCCTACAATGAGCAGTTCTTC
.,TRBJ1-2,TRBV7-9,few,CASSNINLFGYTF,TGTGCCAGCAGCAATATTAACTTGTTTGGCTACACCTTC
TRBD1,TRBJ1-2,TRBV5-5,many,CASSSGQIFYGYTF,TGTGCCAGCAGCTCGGGACAGATTTTCTATGGCTACACCTTC
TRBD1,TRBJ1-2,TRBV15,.,CATSREWTGGGYGYTF,TGTGCCACCAGCAGAGAGTGGACAGGGGGCGGCTATGGCTACACCTTC
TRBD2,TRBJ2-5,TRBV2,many,CASSGLAGGETQYF,TGTGCCAGCAGTGGACTAGCGGGGGGGGAGACCCAGTACTTC